A single sample gave rise to the 11 T cell receptor beta chains below, sequenced in a study of human T cells and chemical hapten exposure. TCRdb reprocessed the RACE reads via MiXCR and lists one record per CDR3 protein. The sample holds 95,000 to 150,000 distinct CDR3 sequences; about 11% are singletons and the top ten take 2.4%. Time point denoted: patch test 3, about 24 weeks after DPC sensitization. Treatment reported: therapeutic diphenylcyclopropenone sensitization with weekly scalp DPC. The sample here was whole blood, taken in connection with sensitization to the hapten diphenylcyclopropenone (DPC). The receptors shown here come from a woman between 50 and 59 years old with alopecia areata. Some clones in this sample may be carry-over from other donors' samples.

The chain is built from TRBV6-6 and TRBJ1-5, with a possible D match to TRBD1 (5 bases). Germline CDR1 MNHNY, CDR2 SVGAGI (reference sequence). This CDR3 comprises 13 residues. V was clipped by 6 bases and J by 2 bases, with 8 bases between them. CDR3 region: CASRGDGNQPQHF. The CDR3 DNA reads as TGTGCCAGCAGAGGGGATGGCAATCAGCCCCAGCATTTT.

This clonotype was seen more than once but under ten times. This chain joins TRBV18 and TRBJ1-2; D is ambiguous. The germline V gene has CDR1 KGHSH and CDR2 LQKENI. Trimming took 0 bases from V and 0 from J, leaving 5 bases between them. CDR3 length: 14 residues. CDR3 bases: TGTGCCAGCTCACCACCGGGTCCTAACTATGGCTACACCTTC. It yields the protein CASSPPGPNYGYTF.

The chain is built from TRBV7-2 and TRBJ1-1, with a possible D match to TRBD1 (5 bases). The germline V gene encodes CDR1 SGHTA and CDR2 FQGNSA. The V and J ends lost 1 base and 8 bases respectively, with 11 bases between them. This CDR3 spans 13 amino acids. Written as DNA, the CDR3 is TGTGCCAGCAGCTTAGACTGGGGCAGGGAAGCTTTCTTT. Encoded protein: CASSLDWGREAFF.

The J gene is TRBJ2-5, the V gene TRBV28; tentatively, D is TRBD1 (5 bases). This CDR3 spans 13 amino acids. Trimming cost V 6 bases and J 2 bases, with 10 bases left between them. Germline V CDR1 and CDR2: MDHEN, SYDVKM. CDR3 sequence (DNA): TGTGCCAGCAGCCGGACATTTCAAGAGACCCAGTACTTC. Encoded protein: CASSRTFQETQYF.

This clonotype has more than one count but fewer than ten. The chain links TRBV18 to TRBJ1-4, with 9 bases aligning to TRBD1. J lost 8 bases, V lost 3 bases, and 7 bases had no gene match. Per germline, CDR1 KGHSH and CDR2 LQKENI. CDR3 length equals 15 residues. The CDR3 DNA is TGTGCCAGCTCACCGGGACAGGGAGGTAGCGAAAAACTGTTTTTT. Translated, it gives CASSPGQGGSEKLFF.

V and J are TRBV20-1 and TRBJ1-1; TRBD1 matches at 8 bases. In germline, CDR1 is DFQATT, CDR2 SNEGSKA (reference sequence). This CDR3 is 12 amino acids long. Trimming took 3 bases from V and 9 from J; bases not matched to a gene: 6. The CDR3 protein is CSASPQGAQAFF. The CDR3 region has the DNA TGCAGTGCTAGTCCCCAGGGGGCTCAAGCTTTCTTT.

This clonotype was seen many times. This rearrangement joins TRBV5-1 to TRBJ2-1; 9 nucleotides agree with TRBD2. J lost 0 bases, V lost 4 bases, and 11 bases had no gene match. Germline assignment: CDR1 SGHRS and CDR2 YFSETQ. CDR3 length: 18 residues. CDR3 bases: TGCGCCAGCAGCGCGGGACTAGCAAGGTCTAGCTCCTACAATGAGCAGTTCTTC. It is translated as CASSAGLARSSSYNEQFF.

There are a few counts of this clonotype. This chain connects TRBV6-1 to TRBJ1-2; D call uncertain. The CDR3 is 13 amino acids. Germline V gene sequence: CDR1 MNHNS, CDR2 SASEGT. V lost 5 bases and J 4 bases, leaving 11 bases between the germline ends. The CDR3 loop is CASSWKSLYGYTF. The CDR3 nucleotides read TGTGCCAGCAGTTGGAAAAGCCTCTATGGCTACACCTTC.

The V call is TRBV28, the J call TRBJ2-7; D might be TRBD2 (5 bases). Germline CDR1 is MDHEN and CDR2 is SYDVKM. The CDR3 sequence is 14 residues long. Trimming removed 1 base from V and 3 bases from J, with 10 bases in between. In DNA form, the CDR3 reads TGTGCCAGCAGTTTATACGGGGTTCTCTACGAGCAGTACTTC. This gives the protein CASSLYGVLYEQYF.

This clonotype has a handful of counts. This chain uses TRBV6-5 with TRBJ2-2; either TRBD1 or TRBD2 may fit D (6 bases each). CDR3 length: 17 amino acids. Trimming took 0 bases from V and 7 from J, leaving 18 bases between them. Germline values: CDR1 MNHEY, CDR2 SVGAGI. As DNA, the CDR3 is TGTGCCAGCAGTTACTCGATGAGAGGAGGGGGTGGCGGGGAGCTGTTTTTT. Translated: CASSYSMRGGGGGELFF.

This chain links TRBV3-1 with TRBJ2-3; weak D call: TRBD2 (7 bases). The CDR3 runs 16 residues. Germline CDR1 LGHDT, CDR2 YNNKEL (reference sequence). Trimming shortened V by 0 bases and J by 3 bases, and 13 bases separated the two germline ends. CDR3 in amino acids: CASSQDTGGLTDTQYF. In nucleotides, the CDR3 is TGTGCCAGCAGCCAAGATACCGGGGGGCTTACAGATACGCAGTATTTT.